The present TCR beta chain was sequenced within a study of identical twins. General observations from the study: Weaker excess sharing between twins was seen in beta out-of-frame sequences.

Note on this clonotype: Its antigen is currently unknown.

Deletions cut 5 bases from V and 5 bases from J, with 22 bases between. This CDR3 contains 16 residues. Germline V gene lookup returns CDR1 SEHNR and CDR2 FQNEAQ (reference sequence). From the 5' RACE reads, TCRdb called clonotypes with MiXCR, one entry per CDR3 protein. The data contain 1.5 million to 2 million distinct CDR3 sequences, about 30% of them singletons. Sequencing was carried out using cord blood. The chain has TRBV7-9 and TRBJ2-7; D not resolved. The receptor's source is a newborn girl in good health. The CDR3 loop reads CASSPPFRSGVNEQYF. CDR3 nucleotide sequence: TGTGCCAGCAGCCCCCCTTTCAGGTCAGGCGTCAACGAGCAGTACTTC.